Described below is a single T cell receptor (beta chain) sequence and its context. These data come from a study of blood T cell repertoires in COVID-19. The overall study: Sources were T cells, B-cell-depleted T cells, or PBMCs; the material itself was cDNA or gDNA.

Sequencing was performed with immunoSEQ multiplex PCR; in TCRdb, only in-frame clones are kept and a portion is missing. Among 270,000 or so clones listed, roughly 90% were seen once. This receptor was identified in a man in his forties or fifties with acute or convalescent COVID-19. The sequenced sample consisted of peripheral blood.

The CDR3 spells CASSLAVAGNTIYF. CDR3 nucleotide sequence: TGTGCCAGCAGCTTGGCAGTCGCTGGAAACACCATATATTTT. The chain is built from TRBV5-6 and TRBJ1-3; D unresolved. The CDR3 runs to 14 residues. Looked up from germline, CDR1 is SGHDT and CDR2 is YYEEEE. V lost 0 bases and J lost 2, with 6 bases in between.